The text below deals with one TCR beta chain. The Seattle patients, enrolled during active infection, were followed longitudinally. In the authors' methods: Reference gene primer amplification yielded estimated nucleated cell counts. Clones were sequenced by immunoSEQ multiplex PCR, and TCRdb holds only the in-frame ones, with some missing. The V and J calls and the clone size are those of that table, but D and trimming were determined from the DNA. The sample lists around 280,000 clones; 88% were seen once. Germline V gene sequence: CDR1 SEHNR, CDR2 FQNEAQ (reference sequence). Between the trimmed V and J ends, which lost 3 bases and 0 bases, there was a span of 15 bases. The CDR3 has 16 amino acids. This sample was included in a study of blood T cell repertoires in COVID-19. Study-wide context: Spain, Italy and the United States supplied samples that represented acute and convalescent COVID-19. The cDNA or gDNA used as material had been derived from T cells, B-cell-depleted T cells, or PBMCs.

The sequencing input was peripheral blood. This sequence joins TRBV7-9 and TRBJ2-7, with a weak D call TRBD2 (6 bases). The clonotype comes from a woman aged 25 to 39 with COVID-19, enrolled during active disease. As DNA, the CDR3 is TGTGCCAGCAGCTTCCCTGGACTACAGAGCTCCTACGAGCAGTACTTC. Translation: CASSFPGLQSSYEQYF.